Each of the 17 T cell receptor beta chains below was sequenced from the same sample in a study of cytomegalovirus exposure and HLA in healthy donors. 60 Vbeta and 13 Jbeta primers were used in PCR. Sequencing used immunoSEQ multiplex PCR; TCRdb keeps in-frame clones, though not all of them. Counted here are 90,000 to 110,000 clones, 78% occurring once; the ten biggest clones make up 1.3%. Sample: PBMCs. The receptors come from a man aged 30 to 45 in good health and CMV-seronegative.

This clone was counted only a few times. J is TRBJ2-2 and V is TRBV11-3; D possibly corresponds to TRBD2 (6 bases). The CDR3 spans 13 residues. Germline assignment: CDR1 SGHNT and CDR2 YENEEA. V lost 8 bases to trimming and J lost 3 bases, with 10 bases between them. The CDR3 spells CASGRDYTGELFF. CDR3 nucleotide sequence: TGTGCCAGCGGAAGGGACTACACCGGGGAGCTGTTTTTT. Drawing the rest from reference TRBV11-3 and TRBJ2-2, the complete variable domain is EAGVVQSPRYKIIEKKQPVAFWCNPISGHNTLYWYLQNLGQGPELLIRYENEEAVDDSQLPKDRFSAERLKGVDSTLKIQPAELGDSAVYLCASGRDYTGELFFGEGSRLTVL.

This chain uses TRBV5-1 with TRBJ1-1, with 8 bases aligning to TRBD1. The CDR3 is 16 residues long. Germline V gene data show CDR1 as SGHRS and CDR2 as YFSETQ. Trimming cost V 4 bases and J 5 bases; bases outside gene matches: 13. CDR3 coding DNA: TGCGCCAGCAGCAAACCCGGACAGGGAGATCTGACTGAAGCTTTCTTT. Its translation is CASSKPGQGDLTEAFF. Full variable domain (remainder filled in from reference TRBV5-1 and TRBJ1-1): KAGVTQTPRYLIKTRGQQVTLSCSPISGHRSVSWYQQTPGQGLQFLFEYFSETQRNKGNFPGRFSGRQFSNSRSEMNVSTLELGDSALYLCASSKPGQGDLTEAFFGQGTRLTVV.

The chain combines TRBV5-4 with TRBJ1-1; TRBD1 agrees at 9 bases. The CDR3 extends over 17 amino acids. The germline V gene has CDR1 SGHNT and CDR2 YYREEE (reference sequence). With 3 bases clipped from V and 7 bases from J, the junction kept 16 bases outside the gene matches. The CDR3 region is CASSSKAVGDRVIEAFF. The CDR3 coding sequence is TGTGCCAGCAGCTCGAAAGCCGTAGGGGACAGGGTTATTGAAGCTTTCTTT.

This chain links TRBV5-6 with TRBJ2-7; 11 nucleotides agree with TRBD2. CDR3 size: 18 residues. V dropped 2 bases and J dropped 7; count of bases not matched to a gene: 17. Germline values: CDR1 SGHDT, CDR2 YYEEEE. The CDR3 here is CASSFLGGSGGAGGEQYF. In nucleotides, the CDR3 is TGTGCCAGCAGCTTTCTGGGGGGTAGCGGGGGGGCCGGAGGGGAGCAGTACTTC.

The CDR3 DNA reads TGTGCCGCGACAGGGGACGACACTGAAGCTTTCTTT. Encoded protein: CAATGDDTEAFF. The chain is built from TRBV2 and TRBJ1-1; 8 nucleotides agree with TRBD1. The CDR3 is 12 amino acids. Germline CDR1 SNHLY, CDR2 FYNNEI. Losses at the gene ends were 11 bases for V and 3 bases for J; bases not matched to a gene: 5.

The chain uses TRBV25-1 and TRBJ2-5, with 7 bases aligning to TRBD1. The germline V gene encodes CDR1 MGHDK and CDR2 SYGVNS. The junction had 11 bases not matched to a gene; V was cut back by 8 bases and J by 5 bases. The length of the CDR3 is 14 residues. As DNA, the CDR3 is TGTGCCAGCCGCGAATTAGACAGGGTCGAGACCCAGTACTTC. Translation: CASRELDRVETQYF.

This clone has a single count. The chain uses TRBV6-5 and TRBJ1-6; 9 bases are shared with TRBD1. The germline V gene has CDR1 MNHEY and CDR2 SVGAGI. This CDR3 contains 14 residues. V dropped 6 bases and J dropped 7; count of bases not matched to a gene: 4. The CDR3 bases are TGTGCCAGCAGAGAAGGGACAGGGAATTCACCCCTCCACTTT. It encodes CASREGTGNSPLHF.

This clone was counted once. J is TRBJ1-6 and V is TRBV5-1, with 8 bases identical to TRBD1. Germline loops: CDR1 SGHRS, CDR2 YFSETQ. The V and J ends lost 4 bases and 7 bases, in that order; junction bases with no gene match: 10. The CDR3 sequence is 16 residues long. The CDR3 region is CASSPGAGQGNSPLHF. Here the CDR3 DNA reads TGCGCCAGCAGCCCGGGGGCAGGACAGGGAAATTCACCCCTCCACTTT.

This rearrangement joins TRBV18 to TRBJ1-1, with D possibly being TRBD1 (6 bases). Germline V gives CDR1 KGHSH, CDR2 LQKENI. The CDR3 consists of 16 residues. Deletions cut 2 bases from V and 5 bases from J, with 18 bases between. CDR3 coding DNA: TGTGCCAGCTCACCAGGTTCCACAGGGAGTCGGACTGAAGCTTTCTTT. This codes for CASSPGSTGSRTEAFF.

The chain employs TRBV29-1 and TRBJ1-2; the match to TRBD1 covers 9 bases. V dropped 2 bases and J dropped 6; count of bases not matched to a gene: 1. Per germline, CDR1 SQVTM and CDR2 ANQGSEA. The length of the CDR3 is 12 residues. The CDR3 is CSVERQGDGYTF. As DNA, the CDR3 is TGCAGCGTTGAAAGACAGGGGGATGGCTACACCTTC.

The chain is built from TRBV15 and TRBJ2-5, with 11 nucleotides matching TRBD2. J gave up 3 bases and V 5 bases, and 5 bases lay outside the gene matches. Germline assignment: CDR1 LNHNV and CDR2 YYDKDF (reference sequence). This CDR3 has 15 amino acids. The CDR3 region is CATSSSTSGEETQYF. CDR3 DNA: TGTGCCACCAGCTCCTCGACTAGCGGGGAAGAGACCCAGTACTTC.

The chain uses TRBV12-5 and TRBJ1-2, with D unresolved. From germline, CDR1 is LGHNT and CDR2 FRNRAP. The CDR3 runs 15 residues. Trimming removed 2 bases at V and 1 base at J, with 11 bases between. The CDR3: CASGLSAGFNYGYTF. CDR3 in DNA: TGTGCTAGTGGTTTGTCCGCGGGTTTTAACTATGGCTACACCTTC. Together with reference TRBV12-5 and TRBJ1-2, the CDR3 gives the full variable domain: DARVTQTPRHKVTEMGQEVTMRCQPILGHNTVFWYRQTMMQGLELLAYFRNRAPLDDSGMPKDRFSAEMPDATLATLKIQPSEPRDSAVYFCASGLSAGFNYGYTFGSGTRLTVV.

The chain combines TRBV7-9 with TRBJ2-5, with 10 bases matching TRBD2. CDR3 length: 14 residues. V shed 2 bases, J shed 4 bases, and the junction held 1 base outside the gene matches. Germline CDR1 reads SEHNR; CDR2 reads FQNEAQ (reference sequence). Here the CDR3 reads CASSLRTSGETQYF. The DNA for the CDR3 is TGTGCCAGCAGCTTACGGACTAGCGGAGAGACCCAGTACTTC.

The CDR3 bases are TGTGCCAGCAGCTTAGTCAGGATGAACACCGGGGAGCTGTTTTTT. Amino acids: CASSLVRMNTGELFF. The chain recombines TRBV7-9 with TRBJ2-2; no definite D call. V lost 1 base to trimming and J lost 1 base, with 7 bases between them. The CDR3 is made up of 15 amino acids. Germline loops: CDR1 SEHNR, CDR2 FQNEAQ (reference sequence).

V gene TRBV7-2 combines with J gene TRBJ2-5; possibly TRBD2 for D (6 bases). Germline values: CDR1 SGHTA, CDR2 FQGNSA. The CDR3 has 14 amino acids. V lost 4 bases, J lost 1 base, and 10 bases lay in between. CDR3 sequence reads: CASSSAGPQETQYF. CDR3 DNA: TGTGCCAGCAGCTCTGCGGGGCCCCAAGAGACCCAGTACTTC.

This clone was found a few times. The chain couples TRBV18 to TRBJ1-5; 7 bases agree with TRBD1. From germline, CDR1 is KGHSH and CDR2 LQKENI. With 2 bases clipped from V and 2 bases from J, the junction kept 3 bases outside the gene matches. There are 15 residues in the CDR3. CDR3 protein: CASSPVTGGNQPQHF. The CDR3 region has the DNA TGTGCCAGCTCACCAGTAACAGGGGGCAATCAGCCCCAGCATTTT.

V is TRBV11-2 and J is TRBJ1-5; D might be TRBD1 (5 bases). Germline V gene data show CDR1 as SGHAT and CDR2 as FQNNGV. CDR3 length: 16 residues. Trimming shortened V by 1 base and J by 3 bases, and 13 bases separated the two germline ends. The CDR3 loop reads CASSLVGGGFNQPQHF. DNA of the CDR3: TGTGCCAGCAGCTTAGTCGGGGGGGGATTCAATCAGCCCCAGCATTTT.